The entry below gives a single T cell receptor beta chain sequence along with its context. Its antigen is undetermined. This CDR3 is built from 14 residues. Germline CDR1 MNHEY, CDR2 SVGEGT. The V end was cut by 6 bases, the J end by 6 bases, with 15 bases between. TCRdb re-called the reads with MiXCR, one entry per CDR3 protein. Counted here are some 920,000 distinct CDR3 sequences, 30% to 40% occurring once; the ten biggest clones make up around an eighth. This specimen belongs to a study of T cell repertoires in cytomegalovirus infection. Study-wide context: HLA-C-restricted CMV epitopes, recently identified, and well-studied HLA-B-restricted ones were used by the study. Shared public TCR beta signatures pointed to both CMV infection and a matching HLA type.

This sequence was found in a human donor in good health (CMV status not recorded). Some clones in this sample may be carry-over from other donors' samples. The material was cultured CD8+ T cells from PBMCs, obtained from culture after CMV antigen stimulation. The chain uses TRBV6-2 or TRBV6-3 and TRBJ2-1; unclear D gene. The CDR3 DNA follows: TGTGCCAGCAGCCCCATTATGGTCGGCAATGAGCAGTTCTTC. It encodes CASSPIMVGNEQFF.